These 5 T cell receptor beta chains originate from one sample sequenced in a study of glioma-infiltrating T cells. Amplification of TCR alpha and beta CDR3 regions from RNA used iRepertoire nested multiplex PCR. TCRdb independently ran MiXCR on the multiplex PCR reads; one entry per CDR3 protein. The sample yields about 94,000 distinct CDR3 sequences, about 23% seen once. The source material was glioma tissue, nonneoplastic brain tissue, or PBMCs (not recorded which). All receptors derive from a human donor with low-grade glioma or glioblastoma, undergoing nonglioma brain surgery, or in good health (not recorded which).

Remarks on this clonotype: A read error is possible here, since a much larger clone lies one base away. CDR3 region: CTSSPEPGQYEAFF. In DNA, the CDR3 is TGTACCAGCAGCCCGGAACCGGGACAGTATGAAGCTTTCTTT. This rearrangement joins TRBV5-4 to TRBJ1-1; 7 bases map to TRBD1. This CDR3 region has 14 residues. The germline V gene has CDR1 SGHNT and CDR2 YYREEE (reference sequence).

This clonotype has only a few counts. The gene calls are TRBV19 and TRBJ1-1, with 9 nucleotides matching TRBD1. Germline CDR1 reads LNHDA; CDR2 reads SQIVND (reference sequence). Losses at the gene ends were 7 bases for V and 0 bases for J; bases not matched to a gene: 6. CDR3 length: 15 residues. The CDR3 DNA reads TGTGCCAGTAAAACAGGGGGCAGGATGAACACTGAAGCTTTCTTT. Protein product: CASKTGGRMNTEAFF.

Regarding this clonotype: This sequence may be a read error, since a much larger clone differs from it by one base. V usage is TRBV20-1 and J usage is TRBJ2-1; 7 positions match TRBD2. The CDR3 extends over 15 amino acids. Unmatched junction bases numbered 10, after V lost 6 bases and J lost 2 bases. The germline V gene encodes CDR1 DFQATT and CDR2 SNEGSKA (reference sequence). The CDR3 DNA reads TGCAGTGCCAAGCTGGGGGGGGGGGCCTACAATGAGCAGTTCTTC. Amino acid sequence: CSAKLGGGAYNEQFF.

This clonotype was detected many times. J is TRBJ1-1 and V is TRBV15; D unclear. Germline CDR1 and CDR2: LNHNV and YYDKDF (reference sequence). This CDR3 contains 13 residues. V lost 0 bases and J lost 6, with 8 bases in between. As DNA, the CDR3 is TGTGCCACCAGCAGAGAAAATATCCCTGAAGCTTTCTTT. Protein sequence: CATSRENIPEAFF.

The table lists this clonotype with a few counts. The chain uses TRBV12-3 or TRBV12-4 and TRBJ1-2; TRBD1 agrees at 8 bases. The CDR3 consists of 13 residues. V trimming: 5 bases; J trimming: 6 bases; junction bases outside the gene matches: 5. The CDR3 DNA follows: TGTGCCAGCAGTCTGCGGGACAGGAATGGCTACACCTTC. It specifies CASSLRDRNGYTF.